This T cell receptor beta chain is from a study of shared clonotypes between healthy human individuals (dated by TCRdb to 2020 to 2021). Notes on the research overall: The cohort comprised a couple of women and a few men aged 18 to 49 years. Leukapheresis yielded between about 0.94 and 10 billion PBMCs per donor. The study deeply sequenced blood TCR repertoires of about 5 healthy adults to estimate repertoire size and the extent of clonotype sharing between individuals. For each donor, CD4 naive and CD4 memory were each run on three plates, CD8 naive on two plates, and CD8 memory on one plate. To increase sequencing depth and limit assay-specific biases, TCR repertoire library preparation and sequencing were carried out by different laboratories using diverse techniques.

Worth noting for this clone: Its cognate antigen has yet to be identified. Within one base of it there is no much larger clone, and no base qualities were kept.

Summary of the overall study and its limitations: Incomplete sequencing was indicated by rarefaction of sorted-subset datasets, despite the large sequencing depth. The genetic and exposure-history diversity represented was limited by the small number of donors. Only blood was sampled, and tissue TCR repertoires likely differ from those in blood. Larger estimated clonotype richness was generally found for naive subsets than for memory subsets. Across several donors, roughly 5% of naive CD4, approximately 3.5% of naive CD8, 2.3% of memory CD4, and around 0.4% of memory CD8 clonotypes were shared. Compared with non-shared clonotypes, the clonotypes found in all four sorted-subset donors had higher generation probabilities. Pairwise subsampling indicated that sequencing depth was expected to affect the degree of clonotype sharing among donors.

The V and J ends are trimmed by 5 bases and 1 base, leaving 13 bases between them. As encoded in the germline V gene, CDR1 is SGHRS while CDR2 is YFSETQ. From the cysteine up to the phenylalanine, the CDR3 has a length of 15 residues. The DNA shown is the 45-base CDR3, in frame from base 1. The donors were healthy, HIV-negative adults with no recently reported acute infections or vaccinations. All donors were Caucasian adults living in Nashville, Tennessee, USA. CD4+ T cells were enriched through magnetic negative selection, after which naive cells were positively selected on CD45RA and the remaining negative fraction served as the memory subset. After blood collection by leukapheresis, PBMCs were isolated using Ficoll-Histopaque density gradient centrifugation and then cryopreserved in the vapor phase of liquid nitrogen. Analytical flow cytometry was used to check the purity and quantity of each magnetically sorted T cell population. Genomic DNA was isolated from each sorted fraction and quantified by UV absorbance on a Nanodrop 2000c.

Using the deep immunoSEQ assay, multiplex PCR amplified TCR CDR3 regions from genomic DNA. Extracted genomic DNA from each cell subset was distributed evenly across all wells of several immunoSEQ 96-well plates, and each plate was treated as a replicate. For sorted subsets, about 200 ng genomic DNA, equal to 30,000 to 35,000 T cell genomes, was loaded into each replicate PCR. Purified libraries were measured with a Qubit 3.0 fluorometer, size-checked on a Bioanalyzer 2100, and measured again with the KAPA Library Quantification kit. Every immunoSEQ 96-well plate was sequenced on a separate single-read 150-cycle Illumina NextSeq 550 flow cell. The paper's processing steps were these. Because the immunoSEQ output held only junctional sequences and lacked quality scores, the filtering could not match the filtering applied to full-length reads. Sequences were annotated with PyIR, a Python wrapper for IgBLAST v1.9, using IMGT germline references to assign V/J genes and CDR3. Reads with weak V/J assignments (E-value above 1e-6), missing CDR3, stop codons, out-of-frame junctions, or ambiguous translated residues were removed. A V3J clonotype was defined by an identical inferred V gene, J gene, and CDR3 amino acid sequence. To compute the percentage overlap between repertoires, the number of shared unique clonotypes was divided by the size of the smaller repertoire. RTK rarefaction, the Chao1 estimator, and Recon v2.1 estimates of unobserved clonotypes were used to assess repertoire richness. Generation probabilities for all TCRbeta clonotypes obtained by the gDNA method from several donors were computed using OLGA. The table comes from immuneACCESS by way of TCRdb, which keeps in-frame sequences with V and J called. Part of the clones is missing from these tables; in studies checked, under half for an unresolved V gene and the rest for unknown reasons. V and J calls and clone size follow that table, whereas D and trimming were derived from the DNA. The sample yields about 2.4 million clones; over 85% were counted once. More than 0.35% of the sample lies in the top ten.

The chain is encoded by TRBV5-1 joined to TRBJ2-1; the D segment is perhaps TRBD1 or TRBD2, each sharing 6 matched bases. The specimen was naive CD4+ T cells from PBMCs. Sample cell subset or site, as interpreted from the label and publication: CD45RA+ positively selected. The clonotype originates from a man younger than 35 in good health. Some clones in this sample may be carry-over from other donors' samples. The DNA sequence is given as TGCGCCAGCAGTGAAGGCGGGACATCCTACAATGAGCAGTTCTTC. This gives the protein CASSEGGTSYNEQFF. With all but the CDR3 taken from the reference TRBV5-1 and TRBJ2-1 genes, the full variable domain is: KAGVTQTPRYLIKTRGQQVTLSCSPISGHRSVSWYQQTPGQGLQFLFEYFSETQRNKGNFPGRFSGRQFSNSRSEMNVSTLELGDSALYLCASSEGGTSYNEQFFGPGTRLTVL.